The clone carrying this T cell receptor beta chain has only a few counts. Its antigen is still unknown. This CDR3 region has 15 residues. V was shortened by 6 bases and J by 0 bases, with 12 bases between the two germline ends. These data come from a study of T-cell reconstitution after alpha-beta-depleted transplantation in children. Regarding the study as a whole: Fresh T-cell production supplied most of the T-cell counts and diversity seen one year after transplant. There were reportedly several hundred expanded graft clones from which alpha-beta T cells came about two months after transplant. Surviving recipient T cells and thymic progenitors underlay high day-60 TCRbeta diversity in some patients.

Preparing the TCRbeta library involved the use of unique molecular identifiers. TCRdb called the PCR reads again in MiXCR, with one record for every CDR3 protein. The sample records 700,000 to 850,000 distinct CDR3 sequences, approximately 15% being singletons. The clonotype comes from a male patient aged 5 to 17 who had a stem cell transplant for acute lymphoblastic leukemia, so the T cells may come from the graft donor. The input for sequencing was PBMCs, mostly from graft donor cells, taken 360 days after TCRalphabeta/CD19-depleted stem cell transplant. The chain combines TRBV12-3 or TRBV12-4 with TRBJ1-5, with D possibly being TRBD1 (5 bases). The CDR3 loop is CASRGTAYSNQPQHF. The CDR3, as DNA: TGTGCCAGCAGGGGGACGGCTTATAGCAATCAGCCCCAGCATTTT.